Below are 28 T cell receptor beta chains sequenced from a single sample in a study of shared clonotypes between healthy human individuals (dated by TCRdb to the early 2020s). Library preparation employed the immunoSEQ multiplex PCR assay. As stored in TCRdb, this immuneACCESS dataset retains in-frame rearrangements with V and J assigned. A fraction of the clones does not appear; measured against another copy, unresolved V genes explain less than half of the discrepancy, and the remainder lacks a known reason. Here the sample has about a million clones; around 76% occur a single time. About 1.5% of the sample is held by the ten biggest clonotypes. Sequencing used memory CD4+ T cells sorted from blood. This sample's cell subset or site label indicates: CD45RA-negative fraction. All receptors come from a man aged 18 to 29 in good health.

This clone is a singleton in its sample. The chain recombines TRBV4-3 with TRBJ1-2; no reliable D call. V shed 0 bases and J shed 8 bases, with 13 bases lying between them. Germline values: CDR1 LGHNA, CDR2 YSLEER. The CDR3 sequence is 14 residues long. Written as DNA, the CDR3 is TGCGCCAGCAGCCAAGATAACCAAGGCGGCGGCTACACCTTC. Translation: CASSQDNQGGGYTF.

V usage is TRBV14 and J usage is TRBJ2-7; 12 bases line up with TRBD1. From germline, CDR1 is SGHDN and CDR2 FVKESK. J gave up 6 bases and V 8 bases, and 2 bases lay outside the gene matches. This CDR3 spans 12 amino acids. The CDR3 loop is CASRDRGLEQYF. The DNA of the CDR3 is TGTGCCAGCCGGGACAGGGGGCTCGAGCAGTACTTC. Full variable domain (rest looked up from reference TRBV14 and TRBJ2-7): EAGVTQFPSHSVIEKGQTVTLRCDPISGHDNLYWYRRVMGKEIKFLLHFVKESKQDESGMPNNRFLAERTGGTYSTLKVQPAELEDSGVYFCASRDRGLEQYFGPGTRLTVT.

The V and J genes are TRBV6-5 and TRBJ1-1, with D perhaps matching TRBD1 (6 bases). The CDR3 is 15 amino acids. The V gene's germline CDR1 is MNHEY and CDR2 SVGAGI. V shed 0 bases and J shed 9 bases, with 17 bases lying between them. CDR3 DNA sequence: TGTGCCAGCAGTTACTCCGGCAGGGGCACAGGGAAAGCTTTCTTT. It specifies CASSYSGRGTGKAFF.

The count of this clone is one. This may come from a read error, since a much larger clone is one base off. As DNA, the CDR3 is TGCGCCAGCAGCCGGGACAGTCTCACAGATACGCAGTATTTT. This translates into CASSRDSLTDTQYF. The V and J genes are TRBV5-1 and TRBJ2-3, with TRBD1 identical over 7 bases. The junction had 4 bases not matched to a gene; V was cut back by 4 bases and J by 2 bases. Germline assignment: CDR1 SGHRS and CDR2 YFSETQ. This CDR3 has 14 amino acids.

This sequence joins TRBV5-1 and TRBJ1-1; D possibly corresponds to TRBD1 (5 bases). The germline V gene has CDR1 SGHRS and CDR2 YFSETQ. V was pared by 0 bases and J by 5 bases, with 17 bases between. The CDR3 has 16 residues. The CDR3: CASSLDQVGRGTEAFF. The CDR3 coding sequence is TGCGCCAGCAGCTTGGACCAGGTGGGGCGAGGAACTGAAGCTTTCTTT. Combining the CDR3 with reference TRBV5-1 and TRBJ1-1 gives the whole variable domain KAGVTQTPRYLIKTRGQQVTLSCSPISGHRSVSWYQQTPGQGLQFLFEYFSETQRNKGNFPGRFSGRQFSNSRSEMNVSTLELGDSALYLCASSLDQVGRGTEAFFGQGTRLTVV.

The chain uses TRBV28 and TRBJ2-2, with 9 bases aligning to TRBD2. Germline V gives CDR1 MDHEN, CDR2 SYDVKM. The trim removed 8 bases at V and 2 bases at J, leaving 9 bases unmatched. The CDR3 contains 16 residues. CDR3 sequence reads: CASFSGGQTNTGELFF. DNA for the CDR3: TGTGCCAGCTTTAGCGGGGGCCAAACAAACACCGGGGAGCTGTTTTTT.

This clone occurred once. This chain uses TRBV14 with TRBJ1-6, with D perhaps TRBD1 (6 bases). V shed 6 bases and J shed 2 bases, with 11 bases lying between them. In germline, CDR1 is SGHDN, CDR2 FVKESK. CDR3 length: 15 amino acids. CDR3 sequence reads: CASRGASTYNSPLHF. CDR3 bases: TGTGCCAGCAGGGGGGCCAGCACCTATAATTCACCCCTCCACTTT.

The V gene is TRBV5-1, the J gene TRBJ1-1; TRBD1 is a possible D gene (5 bases). The CDR3 is 14 residues long. The V and J ends lost 0 bases and 4 bases respectively, with 10 bases between them. The germline V gene encodes CDR1 SGHRS and CDR2 YFSETQ. The DNA of the CDR3 is TGCGCCAGCAGCTTGGGTGCGGGGACCACTGAAGCTTTCTTT. This codes for CASSLGAGTTEAFF.

This clone was observed a handful of times. This sequence joins TRBV7-9 and TRBJ2-3, with 11 nucleotides matching TRBD2. With V trimmed by 4 bases and J by 3 bases, 15 bases remained unmatched. CDR3 length: 19 residues. The germline V gene encodes CDR1 SEHNR and CDR2 FQNEAQ (reference sequence). The CDR3 bases are TGTGCCAGCAGCTACGGGACTAGCGGTGGAGTCAGGGGGACAGATACGCAGTATTTT. Its protein is CASSYGTSGGVRGTDTQYF.

The chain links TRBV6-4 to TRBJ1-4, with TRBD1 matching 8 bases. Trimming cost V 5 bases and J 5 bases; bases outside gene matches: 10. The CDR3 is 16 amino acids. CDR1 and CDR2 from the germline V gene are MRHNA and SNTAGT. CDR3 sequence (DNA): TGTGCCAGCAGTCCGACAGGGGCCGGGGAAAATGAAAAACTGTTTTTT. The encoded protein is CASSPTGAGENEKLFF.

This chain connects TRBV7-2 to TRBJ1-5; maybe TRBD1 (5 bases). V was shortened by 5 bases and J by 4 bases, with 15 bases between the two germline ends. Per the germline V gene, CDR1 is SGHTA and CDR2 is FQGNSA. CDR3 size: 15 residues. CDR3 protein: CASSGSHGGNQPQHF. For the CDR3, the DNA is TGTGCCAGCAGCGGGTCACACGGGGGGAATCAGCCCCAGCATTTT. Together with reference TRBV7-2 and TRBJ1-5, the CDR3 gives the full variable domain: GAGVSQSPSNKVTEKGKDVELRCDPISGHTALYWYRQSLGQGLEFLIYFQGNSAPDKSGLPSDRFSAERTGGSVSTLTIQRTQQEDSAVYLCASSGSHGGNQPQHFGDGTRLSIL.

The chain uses TRBV11-2 and TRBJ2-2; 7 bases are a match to TRBD2. The CDR3 is 15 amino acids. V trimming: 5 bases; J trimming: 6 bases; junction bases outside the gene matches: 9. Germline V gene sequence: CDR1 SGHAT, CDR2 FQNNGV. In DNA form, the CDR3 reads TGTGCCAGCAGCCGCCCTTATGGGAGGGCCGGGGAGCTGTTTTTT. Its protein is CASSRPYGRAGELFF.

This chain links TRBV19 with TRBJ2-7, with D hard to call. The CDR3 covers 13 residues. Deletions cut 5 bases from V and 0 bases from J, with 8 bases between. The germline V gene encodes CDR1 LNHDA and CDR2 SQIVND (reference sequence). CDR3 sequence reads: CASSARVSYEQYF. The CDR3 nucleotides are TGTGCCAGTAGTGCCCGGGTCTCCTACGAGCAGTACTTC.

The chain links TRBV19 to TRBJ2-5; TRBD2 matches 11 bases. The J segment lost 0 bases and the V segment lost 7 bases, leaving 4 bases of the junction unmatched. There are 15 residues in the CDR3. Germline V CDR1 and CDR2: LNHDA, SQIVND (reference sequence). The CDR3 nucleotides read TGTGCCAGTAAAGGACTAGCGGGTTACCAAGAGACCCAGTACTTC. Protein: CASKGLAGYQETQYF. The full variable domain, with the rest looked up from reference TRBV19 and TRBJ2-5, is DGGITQSPKYLFRKEGQNVTLSCEQNLNHDAMYWYRQDPGQGLRLIYYSQIVNDFQKGDIAEGYSVSREKKESFPLTVTSAQKNPTAFYLCASKGLAGYQETQYFGPGTRLLVL.

The rearrangement uses TRBV9 and TRBJ2-1, with 7 bases lining up with TRBD2. Germline V CDR1 and CDR2: SGDLS, YYNGEE. Trimming cost V 3 bases and J 9 bases; bases outside gene matches: 12. The CDR3 consists of 15 residues. This CDR3 reads CASSARLGGMGEQFF. The CDR3 DNA sequence: TGTGCCAGCAGCGCCCGACTGGGGGGGATGGGTGAGCAGTTCTTC.

The chain has TRBV28 and TRBJ2-7; the D gene could be TRBD1 or TRBD2 (5 bases each). V shed 8 bases and J shed 7 bases, with 21 bases lying between them. CDR1 MDHEN and CDR2 SYDVKM come from the germline V gene. This CDR3 has 14 amino acids. CDR3 protein: CASVPGTGIREQYF. For the CDR3, the DNA is TGTGCCAGCGTCCCCGGGACGGGGATTAGGGAGCAGTACTTC.

The chain carries TRBV5-1 and TRBJ2-7, with 10 bases aligning to TRBD2. Germline lookup yields CDR1 SGHRS and CDR2 YFSETQ. This CDR3 comprises 16 residues. V shed 1 base, J shed 3 bases, and the junction held 7 bases outside the gene matches. CDR3 in amino acids: CASSLLFASGSYEQYF. The CDR3 nucleotides are TGCGCCAGCAGCTTGCTATTCGCTAGCGGGAGCTACGAGCAGTACTTC.

This clone was seen ten or more times. The rearrangement uses TRBV28 and TRBJ1-1; 8 nucleotides agree with TRBD1. CDR1 is MDHEN and CDR2 is SYDVKM in the germline V gene. V trimming: 6 bases; J trimming: 4 bases; junction bases outside the gene matches: 10. The CDR3 is 15 residues long. The CDR3 sequence is CASRPDDRGLTEAFF. CDR3 nucleotides: TGTGCCAGCAGACCCGACGACAGGGGCCTCACTGAAGCTTTCTTT.

This chain links TRBV5-4 with TRBJ1-4; 7 bases line up with TRBD1. With V trimmed by 4 bases and J by 4 bases, 1 base remained unmatched. Germline lookup yields CDR1 SGHNT and CDR2 YYREEE (reference sequence). CDR3 length: 13 amino acids. The CDR3 sequence: CASSRGLNEKLFF. The CDR3 nucleotides are TGTGCCAGCAGCAGGGGGCTTAATGAAAAACTGTTTTTT.

The J gene is TRBJ1-3, the V gene TRBV7-9; D is ambiguous. The CDR3 consists of 13 residues. Per germline, CDR1 SEHNR and CDR2 FQNEAQ (reference sequence). V dropped 5 bases and J dropped 4 bases, with 9 bases sitting between them. Written as DNA, the CDR3 is TGTGCCAGCAGCCCCCTCCAGGGAAACACCATATATTTT. Translating gives CASSPLQGNTIYF.

This clone was detected once. The chain recombines TRBV5-5 with TRBJ1-2; tentative D call: TRBD1 (6 bases). The V and J ends lost 7 bases and 5 bases respectively, with 12 bases between them. CDR3 size: 12 residues. Germline assignment: CDR1 SGHKS and CDR2 YYEKEE (reference sequence). The CDR3 DNA reads TGTGCCAGCCATAAAGGGGGTTATGGCTACACCTTC. Protein sequence: CASHKGGYGYTF.

The chain recombines TRBV19 with TRBJ1-6; 9 nucleotides match TRBD1. CDR3 length equals 15 residues. Germline assignment: CDR1 LNHDA and CDR2 SQIVND (reference sequence). The V segment lost 4 bases and the J segment 7 bases; nucleotides outside the gene matches: 5. In DNA, the CDR3 is TGTGCCAGTAGTAGTAACGGACAGGGGAATTCACCCCTCCACTTT. This codes for CASSSNGQGNSPLHF.

The rearrangement links TRBV6-1 to TRBJ1-1, with 8 bases fitting TRBD1. The V and J ends lost 6 bases and 1 base, in that order; junction bases with no gene match: 4. Germline V gene lookup returns CDR1 MNHNS and CDR2 SASEGT. The CDR3 contains 14 residues. DNA of the CDR3: TGTGCCAGCAGCTACGGGACAGGGAACACTGAAGCTTTCTTT. This gives the protein CASSYGTGNTEAFF.

This rearrangement joins TRBV6-5 to TRBJ1-1; possible D gene TRBD1, 6 bases. Germline loops: CDR1 MNHEY, CDR2 SVGAGI. The CDR3 loop spans 12 amino acids. Trimming shortened V by 2 bases and J by 10 bases, and 11 bases separated the two germline ends. The chain's CDR3 is CASSYTSGVAFF. For the CDR3, the DNA is TGTGCCAGCAGTTACACCTCAGGGGTAGCTTTCTTT.

V is TRBV6-1 and J is TRBJ1-3; 7 nucleotides align to TRBD1. Trimming removed 6 bases from V and 8 bases from J; junction bases left unmatched: 10. This CDR3 is built from 14 residues. CDR1 is MNHNS, CDR2 SASEGT, per germline. The CDR3, as DNA: TGTGCCAGCAGCAAAAGACAGGGCCGGGACACCATATATTTT. Its translation: CASSKRQGRDTIYF.

The chain has TRBV7-9 and TRBJ2-3; D gene unclear. The CDR3 sequence is 13 residues long. The V end was cut by 4 bases, the J end by 3 bases, with 8 bases between. The V gene's germline CDR1 is SEHNR and CDR2 FQNEAQ (reference sequence). The CDR3 reads CASSSRKTDTQYF. The CDR3 coding sequence is TGTGCCAGCAGCTCCCGCAAAACAGATACGCAGTATTTT.

The rearrangement uses TRBV9 and TRBJ1-5; D may be TRBD1 (6 bases). Trimming left V 0 bases short and J 0 bases short, with 7 bases between. The germline V gene has CDR1 SGDLS and CDR2 YYNGEE. This CDR3 region has 15 residues. The CDR3 bases are TGTGCCAGCAGCGTAGAGGGGGGTAGCAATCAGCCCCAGCATTTT. This codes for CASSVEGGSNQPQHF.

This clone was found once. The chain links TRBV20-1 to TRBJ2-5; no clear D gene. From germline, CDR1 is DFQATT and CDR2 SNEGSKA (reference sequence). The CDR3 is made up of 10 amino acids. V lost 4 bases to trimming and J lost 3 bases, with 3 bases between them. This CDR3 reads CSAMKETQYF. The CDR3 DNA reads TGCAGTGCTATGAAAGAGACCCAGTACTTC.